Listed below are T cell receptor beta chains from one sample, sequenced in a study of early T cells in non-severe SARS-CoV-2 infection. MiXCR, run by TCRdb on the 5' RACE reads, gives a single entry per CDR3 protein. The table shows tens of thousands of distinct CDR3 sequences, with just under 15% occurring only once. The sequenced sample consisted of whole blood. These receptors all stem from an adult who was a healthcare worker with PCR-confirmed SARS-CoV-2 infection or an uninfected control (not recorded which). Each CDR3 is given with its conserved first and last residue. D genes are given only for firm matches. Not all rows give a size; the values are once, few, many and, for expanded clones, a class.

clone size	D gene	V gene	J gene	CDR3 DNA	CDR3 protein
-	-	TRBV6-6	TRBJ2-5	TGTGCCAGCAGTTACTTAAGGACTATCCAAGAGACCCAGTACTTC	CASSYLRTIQETQYF
-	-	TRBV3-1	TRBJ2-2	TGTGCCAGCAGCTCTACTAGGGGGACCGGGGAGCTGTTTTTT	CASSSTRGTGELFF
-	-	TRBV21-1	TRBJ2-2	TGTGCCAGCAACAAAAAGACACCCTGGCGGACCGGGGAGCTGTTTTTT	CASNKKTPWRTGELFF
-	-	TRBV20-1	TRBJ2-7	TGCAGTGCTATTGACGGCCGGGTGAGGTACGAGCAGTACTTC	CSAIDGRVRYEQYF
-	TRBD1	TRBV27	TRBJ1-2	TGTGCCAGCAGTTTGCGGGACAGGGGACGTGGTGGCTACACCTTC	CASSLRDRGRGGYTF
-	TRBD2	TRBV7-8	TRBJ2-3	TGTGCCTCTCGAGGGTGGCTAGCGGTCACAGATACGCAGTATTTT	CASRGWLAVTDTQYF
many	-	TRBV12-3/TRBV12-4	TRBJ2-1	TGTGCCAGCAGTCCGGTCGATCTGGGAGGTGAGCAGTTCTTC	CASSPVDLGGEQFF
few	TRBD1	TRBV6-1	TRBJ2-1	TGTGCCAGCAGAGGACAGGTCTACTCCTACAATGAGCAGTTCTTC	CASRGQVYSYNEQFF
once	-	TRBV27	TRBJ2-7	TGTGCCAGCAGTTTAAGCGGGACAGTATACGAGCAGTACTTC	CASSLSGTVYEQYF
-	-	TRBV27	TRBJ2-7	TGTGCCAGCAGTCCTACAGGGTACGAGCAGTACTTC	CASSPTGYEQYF
-	-	TRBV28	TRBJ2-1	TGTGCCAGCCGAACGCGTTACAATGAGCAGTTCTTC	CASRTRYNEQFF
many	TRBD2	TRBV20-1	TRBJ2-3	TGCAGTGCTAGAGGACCCTTGGCTAGCGGGAGGCCCGCGGATACGCAGTATTTT	CSARGPLASGRPADTQYF
few	-	TRBV5-4	TRBJ1-3	TGTGCCAGCAGCGAGAAAGCCGGCTCTGGAAACACCATATATTTT	CASSEKAGSGNTIYF
few	TRBD2	TRBV7-8	TRBJ2-1	TGTGCCAGCAGGCGCGGGAGAGTAGATAGCAATGAGCAGTTCTTC	CASRRGRVDSNEQFF
many	-	TRBV6-1	TRBJ1-1	TGTGCCAGCAGGACAGGAGCGAACACTGAAGCTTTCTTT	CASRTGANTEAFF
many	-	TRBV20-1	TRBJ2-3	TGCAGTGCTAGCACTTACACAGATACGCAGTATTTT	CSASTYTDTQYF
once	-	TRBV2	TRBJ2-2	TGTGCCAGCTGCCGATCCGGGGAGCTGTTTTTT	CASCRSGELFF
few	TRBD1	TRBV28	TRBJ1-4	TGTGCCAGCAGTTTATGGGGTACGGCGACAGGGGCGGGAGAAAAACTGTTTTTT	CASSLWGTATGAGEKLFF
many	TRBD1	TRBV7-7	TRBJ2-5	TGTGCCAGCAGCTTGGACAGGCAAGAGACCCAGTACTTC	CASSLDRQETQYF
-	-	TRBV6-5	TRBJ1-1	TGTGCCAGCAGTTATTCTCGGAACACTGAAGCTTTCTTT	CASSYSRNTEAFF
few	-	TRBV20-1	TRBJ2-2	TGCAGTGCTCCCGGCAGCGGGAACACCGGGGAGCTGTTTTTT	CSAPGSGNTGELFF
-	-	TRBV6-6	TRBJ2-3	TGTGCCAGCAGCCCCGGGGGAGGGGGAGATACGCAGTATTTT	CASSPGGGGDTQYF
-	-	TRBV11-1	TRBJ2-5	TGTGCCAGCAGCTTAAAGGGTCGGGAGACCCAGTACTTC	CASSLKGRETQYF
many	-	TRBV4-3	TRBJ2-6	TGCGCCAGCAGCCAAGATCCCCCAGGGGAGGCTGGGGCCAACGTCCTGACTTTC	CASSQDPPGEAGANVLTF
many	-	TRBV11-2	TRBJ2-7	TGTGCCAGCAGCTTTGGGCCGTCCTACGAGCAGTACTTC	CASSFGPSYEQYF
-	-	TRBV7-8	TRBJ2-7	TGTGCCAGCAGCTTAGCGGTATCCGGGTCCTACGAGCAGTACTTC	CASSLAVSGSYEQYF
-	-	TRBV5-4	TRBJ2-1	TGTGCCAGCAGCTTGGAAACTAGCTCGAATGAGCAGTTCTTC	CASSLETSSNEQFF
few	-	TRBV10-3	TRBJ2-6	TGTGCCATGGAGAAGGACAGCGCCGCCATCTCTGGGGCCAACGTCCTGACTTTC	CAMEKDSAAISGANVLTF
few	-	TRBV6-2/TRBV6-3	TRBJ2-7	TGTGCCAGCAGTTACGAGTGGAGGGCAGAGCAGTACTTC	CASSYEWRAEQYF